The subject of this entry is one TCR beta chain. The antigen remains undetermined. The junction differs from germline at one of its ends, possibly a read error. The sample originates from a study of cytomegalovirus exposure and HLA in healthy donors. Study-wide points: HLA-A and HLA-B allele assignments for most subjects were reportedly predicted accurately using TCR beta sequences. Later analysis suggested links between common viral pathogens and several top significant clusters. 150 or so TCR beta chains were listed as cytomegalovirus-associated.

Primers for the PCR totalled 60 Vbeta and 13 Jbeta. Libraries were prepared by immunoSEQ multiplex PCR; TCRdb keeps only in-frame clonotypes and omits some of them. In the table there are around 120,000 clones, 60% to 85% of which are singletons. Looked up from germline, CDR1 is MDHEN and CDR2 is SYDVKM. The CDR3 runs 11 residues. Sequencing was performed on PBMCs. The clonotype originates from a human donor in good health. The chain is built from TRBV28 and TRBJ2-1; TRBD2 is a possible D gene (6 bases). CDR3 sequence (DNA): TGTGCCAGCAGTACAAGGGGACTCCAACTCTTC. Its protein is CASSTRGLQLF. The variable domain in full, completed from reference TRBV28 and TRBJ2-1, reads DVKVTQSSRYLVKRTGEKVFLECVQDMDHENMFWYRQDPGLGLRLIYFSYDVKMKEKGDIPEGYSVSREKKERFSLILESASTNQTSMYLCASSTRGLQLFGPGTRLTVL.